A selection of T cell receptor beta chains follows, all from one sample in a study of control samples from healthy donors and cancer patients. Profiled with immunoSEQ multiplex PCR; TCRdb holds only in-frame clones, not every one. This table has about 80,000 clones, approximately 80% appearing once. Sequencing was carried out using PBMCs. The receptors were gathered from a man between 60 and 75 years old with head and neck cancer. Each CDR3 is given with its conserved first and last residue. D genes are given only for firm matches. The listing skips clone size in some rows; elsewhere it reads once, few, many or a size class.

V	D	size	J	CDR3	DNA
TRBV11-2	NA	NA	TRBJ2-7	CASSLGGGSYEQYF	TGTGCCAGCAGCTTAGGAGGGGGCTCCTACGAGCAGTACTTC
TRBV6-6	NA	NA	TRBJ2-5	CASNGQTETQYF	TGTGCCAGCAATGGCCAGACGGAGACCCAGTACTTC
TRBV28	TRBD2	once	TRBJ2-1	CASSLLFGGGRDEQFF	TGTGCCAGCAGTTTATTGTTTGGGGGGGGACGTGATGAGCAGTTCTTC
TRBV28	NA	NA	TRBJ2-7	CASSWSGGSYEQYF	TGTGCCAGCAGTTGGTCCGGTGGCTCCTACGAGCAGTACTTC
TRBV29-1	TRBD1	NA	TRBJ1-2	CSARDRGGYTF	TGCAGCGCCAGGGACAGGGGAGGCTACACCTTC
TRBV7-9	TRBD2	NA	TRBJ2-1	CASSPSTSGKYNEQFF	TGTGCCAGCAGCCCTTCGACTAGCGGGAAGTACAATGAGCAGTTCTTC
TRBV7-9	NA	NA	TRBJ1-2	CASNPWGRLLSTF	TGTGCCAGCAACCCCTGGGGACGGCTATTATCCACCTTC
TRBV11-3	TRBD1	NA	TRBJ1-2	CASSLGTGGFGYGYTF	TGTGCCAGCAGCTTAGGAACAGGGGGCTTTGGGTATGGCTACACCTTC
TRBV4-2	NA	NA	TRBJ2-7	CASSQEVRVGTYEQYF	TGTGCCAGCAGCCAAGAGGTACGGGTAGGGACCTACGAGCAGTACTTC
TRBV5-6	TRBD1	NA	TRBJ2-3	CASSSVPGQGDTQYF	TGTGCCAGCAGCTCTGTCCCGGGACAGGGAGATACGCAGTATTTT
TRBV7-9	TRBD2	few	TRBJ2-1	CASSDERERAYNEQFF	TGTGCCAGCAGCGACGAGCGGGAGAGAGCCTACAATGAGCAGTTCTTC
TRBV19	NA	once	TRBJ1-6	CASKAASYNSPLHF	TGTGCCAGTAAGGCAGCCTCCTATAATTCACCCCTCCACTTT
TRBV6-5	NA	NA	TRBJ1-1	CASSYSKAPTTEAFF	TGTGCCAGCAGTTACTCGAAGGCACCTACCACTGAAGCTTTCTTT
TRBV5-1	TRBD1	NA	TRBJ2-1	CASSLDGTGSYNEQFF	TGCGCCAGCAGCTTGGACGGGACAGGTTCCTACAATGAGCAGTTCTTC
TRBV10-2	TRBD1	NA	TRBJ1-2	CASRPDRGRYGYTF	TGCGCCAGCAGACCGGACAGGGGCAGATATGGCTACACCTTC
TRBV6-6	NA	NA	TRBJ2-3	CASRRSGIGTDTQYF	TGTGCCAGCAGACGGAGCGGTATAGGTACAGATACGCAGTATTTT
TRBV27	NA	NA	TRBJ1-1	CASRVVGGNTEAFF	TGTGCCAGCAGGGTCGTGGGCGGGAACACTGAAGCTTTCTTT
TRBV5-4	NA	NA	TRBJ1-2	CASSNPWTVGYTF	TGTGCCAGCAGCAACCCGTGGACAGTAGGCTACACCTTC
TRBV5-4	NA	NA	TRBJ2-7	CASSTGTGREQYF	TGTGCCAGCAGTACCGGGACGGGTCGGGAGCAGTACTTC
TRBV19	NA	NA	TRBJ1-1	CASTDFARRRTEAFF	TGTGCCAGTACCGATTTCGCCCGGAGAAGGACTGAAGCTTTCTTT
TRBV4-2	TRBD2	few	TRBJ2-7	CASSQDVNSGSPKGHEQYF	TGTGCCAGCAGCCAAGATGTCAATAGCGGGAGCCCCAAGGGTCACGAGCAGTACTTC
TRBV6-5	TRBD2	NA	TRBJ2-1	CASSPGTSGNNEQFF	TGTGCCAGCAGTCCCGGGACTAGCGGGAACAATGAGCAGTTCTTC
TRBV7-9	TRBD2	many	TRBJ2-7	CASSSGLAFHEQYF	TGTGCCAGCAGCTCGGGACTAGCCTTCCACGAGCAGTACTTC
TRBV10-3	NA	few	TRBJ2-1	CAISETGPPGPYNEQFF	TGTGCCATCAGTGAAACCGGACCCCCGGGGCCCTACAATGAGCAGTTCTTC
TRBV30	NA	NA	TRBJ1-1	CAWSVRVYEAFF	TGTGCCTGGAGTGTACGTGTATACGAAGCTTTCTTT
TRBV7-9	NA	NA	TRBJ1-2	CASSPSGGARGYTF	TGTGCCAGCAGCCCTAGTGGTGGGGCGCGGGGCTACACCTTC
TRBV7-6	TRBD1	NA	TRBJ1-3	CASSHMTGNPSGNTIYF	TGTGCCAGCAGCCACATGACAGGGAACCCCTCTGGAAACACCATATATTTT
TRBV7-8	NA	NA	TRBJ1-4	CASSFGGTNEKLFF	TGTGCCAGCAGCTTCGGGGGGACTAATGAAAAACTGTTTTTT
TRBV30	NA	NA	TRBJ2-3	CAWGGFGDTQYF	TGTGCCTGGGGTGGTTTCGGGGATACGCAGTATTTT
TRBV7-2	TRBD2	NA	TRBJ2-1	CASSSTGTSGSRGEQFF	TGTGCCAGCAGCTCAACCGGGACTAGCGGGAGTAGGGGTGAGCAGTTCTTC
TRBV28	NA	NA	TRBJ1-2	CASLGARVNGYTF	TGTGCCAGCCTTGGAGCTAGAGTTAATGGCTACACCTTC
TRBV10-3	TRBD2	NA	TRBJ2-5	CAISASGSPETQYF	TGTGCCATCAGTGCAAGCGGGAGCCCTGAGACCCAGTACTTC
TRBV27	TRBD1	NA	TRBJ1-6	CASSYLGQGGSPLHF	TGTGCCAGCAGTTACCTGGGACAGGGTGGGTCACCCCTCCACTTT
TRBV15	NA	NA	TRBJ2-6	CATSRGTLGARANVLTF	TGTGCCACCAGCAGGGGAACCCTCGGCGCGAGGGCCAACGTCCTGACTTTC
TRBV20-1	TRBD1	NA	TRBJ2-1	CSASRTGGGNEQFF	TGCAGTGCTAGTAGGACAGGGGGGGGCAATGAGCAGTTCTTC
TRBV10-3	NA	few	TRBJ1-3	CAISEGPISGNTIYF	TGTGCCATCAGTGAAGGACCTATCTCTGGAAACACCATATATTTT